This TCR beta chain was identified in a study of OX40 agonist ivuxolimab in advanced cancers. Study summary: Among those enrolled, mean age was approximately 62 years (range about 23 to 90) and 82.7% were male.

Looked up from germline, CDR1 is SGHTS and CDR2 is YDEGEE. The CDR3 is made up of 15 amino acids. J gave up 6 bases and V 0 bases, and 4 bases lay outside the gene matches. Measured with immunoSEQ multiplex PCR; TCRdb has only the in-frame clones, and not every one. The table includes under 50,000 clones, 75% to 90% detected once. Autoimmune disease history or systemic immunosuppression disqualified patients. The sequence was collected from an adult with an advanced solid tumor such as melanoma, head and neck, liver or kidney cancer. The sequenced sample was CD4+ or CD8+ T cells sorted from blood, obtained in a trial of the OX40 agonist ivuxolimab. The V call is TRBV5-8, the J call TRBJ2-4; 9 bases align to TRBD1. The chain's CDR3 is CASSLGGQGGNIQYF. The DNA of the CDR3 is TGTGCCAGCAGCTTGGGGGGACAGGGAGGAAACATTCAGTACTTC.